This T cell receptor beta chain stems from a study of early T cells in non-severe SARS-CoV-2 infection. Across the study: Bulk RNA taken from unsorted whole blood was sequenced, leaving chains unpaired. General observations from the study: VDJdb-based matching was biased toward anti-spike CD8 responses and missed private and CD4 specificities.

Trimming took off 4 bases at V and 6 bases at J, with 4 bases between the two ends. The germline CDR1 and CDR2 sequences are DFQATT and SNEGSKA (reference sequence). The CDR3 is made up of 10 amino acids. In TCRdb, the 5' RACE reads were re-called with MiXCR into one record per CDR3 protein. This sample has around 33,000 distinct CDR3 sequences, with 4.7% found just once. Many counts were recorded for this clonotype. Its antigen is not known. Sequenced input: whole blood. The chain is built from TRBV20-1 and TRBJ2-1; no definite D call. This TCR was sampled from an adult who was a healthcare worker with PCR-confirmed SARS-CoV-2 infection or an uninfected control (not recorded which). The CDR3, as DNA: TGCAGTGCTAAGGTCAATGAGCAGTTCTTC. It encodes CSAKVNEQFF.